The 16 T cell receptor beta chains below come from one sample, sequenced in a study of glioma-infiltrating T cells. Using RNA template, CDR3s of TCR alpha and beta were amplified with iRepertoire arm-PCR. TCRdb passed the multiplex PCR reads through MiXCR, listing each CDR3 protein once. The sample holds roughly 100,000 distinct CDR3 sequences; about 30% are singletons and the top ten take approximately 46%. The material sequenced was glioma tissue, nonneoplastic brain tissue, or PBMCs (not recorded which). All receptors come from a human donor with low-grade glioma or glioblastoma, undergoing nonglioma brain surgery, or in good health (not recorded which).

V usage is TRBV7-2 and J usage is TRBJ2-1; a possible D gene is TRBD1 (5 bases). V was trimmed by 5 bases and J by 7 bases, leaving 9 bases between them. The germline gives CDR1 SGHTA, CDR2 FQGNSA. The length of the CDR3 is 12 residues. Here the CDR3 reads CASSHPGNEQFF. The CDR3 nucleotides read TGTGCCAGCAGCCACCCAGGGAATGAGCAGTTCTTC.

This clonotype was counted ten times or more. The chain couples TRBV6-1 to TRBJ1-5; TRBD1 agrees at 7 bases. Germline V CDR1 and CDR2: MNHNS, SASEGT. The CDR3 has 15 residues. Unmatched junction bases numbered 7, after V lost 6 bases and J lost 2 bases. CDR3: CASRRDSGGNQPQHF. In DNA form, the CDR3 reads TGTGCCAGCAGAAGGGACAGCGGGGGCAATCAGCCCCAGCATTTT.

This clonotype appeared many times. This chain connects TRBV25-1 to TRBJ2-7, with TRBD2 matching 7 bases. This CDR3 is 13 amino acids long. After removal of 3 bases from V and 11 bases from J, the junction contained 10 bases not matched to a gene. CDR1 MGHDK and CDR2 SYGVNS come from the germline V gene. CDR3 coding DNA: TGTGCCAGCAGTGACACGGGACTACCTGAGGAGTACTTC. The encoded protein is CASSDTGLPEEYF.

The chain joins TRBV7-9 to TRBJ1-2, with D possibly matching TRBD1 (6 bases). There are 14 residues in the CDR3. V lost 5 bases, J lost 9 bases, and 19 bases lay in between. The germline gives CDR1 SEHNR, CDR2 FQNEAQ (reference sequence). The CDR3 here is CASSAGTRAQSYTF. In DNA, the CDR3 is TGTGCCAGCAGCGCCGGGACAAGGGCCCAAAGCTACACCTTC.

This clonotype showed up just a few times. The V call is TRBV14, the J call TRBJ2-5; D assignment may be TRBD1 or TRBD2 (6 bases each). The germline V gene has CDR1 SGHDN and CDR2 FVKESK. The V gene lost 4 bases and the J gene lost 4 bases, with 16 bases spanning the gap. The CDR3 contains 15 residues. The CDR3 sequence is CASSPRGDLLETQYF. As DNA, the CDR3 is TGTGCCAGCAGCCCAAGGGGGGACCTACTAGAGACCCAGTACTTC.

The table lists this clonotype with many counts. The V call is TRBV28, the J call TRBJ2-5; D is possibly TRBD1 or TRBD2 (6 bases each). V dropped 6 bases and J dropped 9 bases, with 26 bases sitting between them. The CDR3 runs to 16 residues. The germline V gene encodes CDR1 MDHEN and CDR2 SYDVKM. CDR3 region: CASSYRASDRSRAQYF. The CDR3 bases are TGTGCCAGCAGCTACAGGGCTAGCGATCGGTCCCGGGCCCAGTACTTC.

The sample holds a few counts of this clonotype. This chain links TRBV2 with TRBJ2-3; 7 bases match TRBD2. J gave up 3 bases and V 3 bases, and 9 bases lay outside the gene matches. This CDR3 is built from 16 residues. Germline V gene data show CDR1 as SNHLY and CDR2 as FYNNEI. CDR3 sequence reads: CASSDLGIGGTDTQYF. The DNA for the CDR3 is TGTGCCAGCAGTGATCTGGGAATCGGGGGGACAGATACGCAGTATTTT. Together with reference TRBV2 and TRBJ2-3, the CDR3 gives the full variable domain: EPEVTQTPSHQVTQMGQEVILRCVPISNHLYFYWYRQILGQKVEFLVSFYNNEISEKSEIFDDQFSVERPDGSNFTLKIRSTKLEDSAMYFCASSDLGIGGTDTQYFGPGTRLTVL.

With respect to this clonotype: This may arise from a read error, as a much more abundant clone is one base away. This rearrangement joins TRBV20-1 to TRBJ2-1, with D tentatively TRBD2 (7 bases). Trimming took off 3 bases at V and 10 bases at J, with 16 bases between the two ends. The CDR3 sequence is 13 residues long. Germline V gene lookup returns CDR1 DFQATT and CDR2 SNEGSKA (reference sequence). Here the CDR3 reads CSASGGGAYEQFF. Here the CDR3 DNA reads TGCAGTGCTAGTGGAGGGGGGGCCTACGAGCAGTTCTTC.

This clonotype was detected only a few times. The chain links TRBV18 to TRBJ2-2; perhaps TRBD1 as D (6 bases). The CDR3 is 14 residues long. Germline CDR1 and CDR2: KGHSH and LQKENI. Trimming took off 0 bases at V and 5 bases at J, with 7 bases between the two ends. As DNA, the CDR3 is TGTGCCAGCTCACCACCCAGGGGAACCGGGGAGCTGTTTTTT. Its translation is CASSPPRGTGELFF.

The chain combines TRBV7-2 with TRBJ2-1, with TRBD2 matching over 7 bases. The length of the CDR3 is 15 residues. Germline V gene lookup returns CDR1 SGHTA and CDR2 FQGNSA. V was pared by 1 base and J by 3 bases, with 3 bases of the junction left unmatched. CDR3 sequence reads: CASSLEWGGYNEQFF. CDR3 DNA sequence: TGTGCCAGCAGCTTAGAGTGGGGGGGCTACAATGAGCAGTTCTTC.

The chain is built from TRBV19 and TRBJ2-5; D is undetermined. Trimming left V 5 bases short and J 4 bases short, with 11 bases between. Germline CDR1 LNHDA, CDR2 SQIVND (reference sequence). The CDR3 sequence is 13 residues long. CDR3 nucleotide sequence: TGTGCCAGTAGTTACGCCCCTTCAGAGACCCAGTACTTC. It encodes CASSYAPSETQYF.

This clonotype was counted at least ten times. The chain employs TRBV29-1 and TRBJ2-3; 11 nucleotides agree with TRBD2. J lost 5 bases, V lost 7 bases, and 5 bases had no gene match. Germline V lookup: CDR1 SQVTM, CDR2 ANQGSEA. This CDR3 comprises 13 residues. CDR3 in amino acids: CSAGTSGLDTQYF. Here the CDR3 DNA reads TGCAGCGCGGGGACTAGCGGACTAGATACGCAGTATTTT.

This clonotype has ten or more counts. This chain links TRBV7-2 with TRBJ1-5; possibly TRBD1 for D (5 bases). Trimming shortened V by 1 base and J by 5 bases, and 12 bases separated the two germline ends. The length of the CDR3 is 15 residues. CDR1 and CDR2 (germline): SGHTA, FQGNSA. The CDR3 DNA sequence: TGTGCCAGCAGCTTAGACCAGGGAGCCCATCAGCCCCAGCATTTT. Amino acids: CASSLDQGAHQPQHF.

In this sample, this clonotype turned up many times. V and J are TRBV7-2 and TRBJ2-5; D may be TRBD1 (6 bases). The CDR3 contains 14 residues. V was pared by 2 bases and J by 3 bases, with 10 bases between. Germline V gene sequence: CDR1 SGHTA, CDR2 FQGNSA. CDR3: CASSLQTGKETQYF. In DNA, the CDR3 is TGTGCCAGCAGCTTACAAACAGGGAAAGAGACCCAGTACTTC. The complete variable domain, with remaining parts taken from reference TRBV7-2 and TRBJ2-5, reads GAGVSQSPSNKVTEKGKDVELRCDPISGHTALYWYRQSLGQGLEFLIYFQGNSAPDKSGLPSDRFSAERTGGSVSTLTIQRTQQEDSAVYLCASSLQTGKETQYFGPGTRLLVL.

This clonotype was recorded at least ten times. The chain recombines TRBV7-2 with TRBJ1-4; no reliable D call. This CDR3 is 16 amino acids long. The germline V gene encodes CDR1 SGHTA and CDR2 FQGNSA. Trimming shortened V by 1 base and J by 0 bases, and 9 bases separated the two germline ends. The CDR3 region is CASSLVVGATNEKLFF. The DNA of the CDR3 is TGTGCCAGCAGCTTAGTAGTGGGTGCAACTAATGAAAAACTGTTTTTT. The full variable domain, rest sourced from reference TRBV7-2 and TRBJ1-4, is GAGVSQSPSNKVTEKGKDVELRCDPISGHTALYWYRQSLGQGLEFLIYFQGNSAPDKSGLPSDRFSAERTGGSVSTLTIQRTQQEDSAVYLCASSLVVGATNEKLFFGSGTQLSVL.

This clonotype was counted ten times or more. The V gene is TRBV24-1, the J gene TRBJ2-1; 8 bases agree with TRBD1. The CDR3 contains 17 residues. The V and J ends lost 2 bases and 5 bases, in that order; junction bases with no gene match: 10. Germline loops: CDR1 KGHDR, CDR2 SFDVKD. The CDR3 protein is CATSDSSGGAGNNEQFF. The CDR3 DNA reads TGTGCCACCAGTGATTCCTCAGGGGGCGCTGGAAACAATGAGCAGTTCTTC.